This TCR beta chain was documented in a study of cytomegalovirus exposure and HLA in healthy donors. General observations from the study: 87-base-pair reads could not separate some V segments, including TRBV6-2 and TRBV6-3.

The CDR3 is made up of 15 amino acids. Germline V gives CDR1 MNHEY, CDR2 SVGAGI. Trimming cost V 6 bases and J 3 bases; bases outside gene matches: 11. Of note for this clone: The antigen is not known.

PCR amplification relied on 60 Vbeta primers (plus 13 Jbeta primers). The method was immunoSEQ multiplex PCR; TCRdb's version includes in-frame clones alone and lacks a portion of them. This sample carries tens of thousands of clones, about 71% of them seen once, and the ten largest clones take under 8.5%. Sequenced material: PBMCs. The chain links TRBV6-5 to TRBJ2-7, with 7 bases identical to TRBD1. This sequence originates from a man aged 60 to 75 in good health and CMV-seronegative. In DNA form, the CDR3 reads TGTGCCAGCAGATCTTTCGGACAGGCGGACTACGAGCAGTACTTC. Residues: CASRSFGQADYEQYF.